The 24 T cell receptor beta chains below were found in one sample sequenced in a study of blood T cell repertoires in COVID-19. Only in-frame clones appear in the TCRdb table, and some are missing; sequencing was by immunoSEQ multiplex PCR. Among roughly 87,000 clones listed, around 84% were seen once. The sample comprised peripheral blood. The receptors were gathered from a man in his forties with acute or convalescent COVID-19.

In its sample, this clone was seen once. The genes are TRBV5-6 and TRBJ1-5; perhaps TRBD1 as D (6 bases). This CDR3 spans 15 amino acids. Trimming left V 1 base short and J 0 bases short, with 8 bases between. Germline CDR1 reads SGHDT; CDR2 reads YYEEEE. The CDR3 region has the DNA TGTGCCAGCAGCTTGACAGGGAATAGCAATCAGCCCCAGCATTTT. Protein sequence: CASSLTGNSNQPQHF.

The chain uses TRBV6-5 and TRBJ1-2, with a weak D call TRBD1 (5 bases). Germline assignment: CDR1 MNHEY and CDR2 SVGAGI. V was cut by 2 bases and J by 0 bases, with 13 bases left in between. This CDR3 contains 16 residues. The CDR3 nucleotides are TGTGCCAGCAGTTACCAAACCGACAGACCTAACTATGGCTACACCTTC. This codes for CASSYQTDRPNYGYTF.

The chain combines TRBV5-5 with TRBJ2-3, with 9 bases that match TRBD1. This CDR3 comprises 15 residues. The J segment lost 0 bases and the V segment lost 2 bases, leaving 1 base of the junction unmatched. Germline V gene data show CDR1 as SGHKS and CDR2 as YYEKEE (reference sequence). CDR3 region: CASSLGQGSTDTQYF. The CDR3 DNA sequence: TGTGCCAGCAGCTTAGGACAGGGGAGCACAGATACGCAGTATTTT.

This clone has just one count. The rearrangement links TRBV6-5 to TRBJ1-3; 7 bases match TRBD1. V gave up 5 bases and J gave up 7 bases; unmatched junction bases: 8. Germline V CDR1 and CDR2: MNHEY, SVGAGI. The length of the CDR3 is 14 residues. CDR3 nucleotides: TGTGCCAGCAGTAGACAGGGTCGAGGCAACACCATATATTTT. Its protein product is CASSRQGRGNTIYF.

The genes are TRBV7-8 and TRBJ2-3; 16 nucleotides agree with TRBD2. The J segment lost 5 bases and the V segment lost 5 bases, leaving 13 bases of the junction unmatched. Germline CDR1 reads SGHVS; CDR2 reads FQNEAQ. The CDR3 consists of 19 residues. The chain's CDR3 is CASSPGLAGGPSQIDTQYF. The CDR3 region has the DNA TGTGCCAGCAGCCCGGGACTAGCGGGGGGGCCGTCTCAGATAGATACGCAGTATTTT.

The chain combines TRBV19 with TRBJ2-7, with 9 bases fitting TRBD1. The CDR3 loop spans 13 amino acids. The J segment lost 2 bases and the V segment lost 11 bases, leaving 7 bases of the junction unmatched. From germline, CDR1 is LNHDA and CDR2 SQIVND (reference sequence). The CDR3 protein is CAAGQGPTYEQYF. The DNA of the CDR3 is TGTGCCGCCGGACAGGGGCCGACCTACGAGCAGTACTTC. Filled out from reference TRBV19 and TRBJ2-7, the complete variable domain reads DGGITQSPKYLFRKEGQNVTLSCEQNLNHDAMYWYRQDPGQGLRLIYYSQIVNDFQKGDIAEGYSVSREKKESFPLTVTSAQKNPTAFYLCAAGQGPTYEQYFGPGTRLTVT.

As DNA, the CDR3 is TGTGCCACCAGCTCTCAGGGACTAGAGGGGTACGAGCAGTACTTC. Protein sequence: CATSSQGLEGYEQYF. The chain carries TRBV15 and TRBJ2-7; TRBD2 matches at 8 bases. Germline lookup yields CDR1 LNHNV and CDR2 YYDKDF (reference sequence). This CDR3 has 15 amino acids. J lost 4 bases, V lost 5 bases, and 10 bases had no gene match.

This clone was observed a handful of times. V and J are TRBV7-9 and TRBJ1-1, with TRBD1 as a possible D gene (5 bases). The CDR3 length is 16 residues. Trimming removed 1 base from V and 2 bases from J, with 14 bases in between. CDR1 SEHNR and CDR2 FQNEAQ come from the germline V gene (reference sequence). CDR3: CASSLEGRASNTEAFF. CDR3 coding DNA: TGTGCCAGCAGCTTAGAAGGCAGGGCAAGCAACACTGAAGCTTTCTTT.

This clone was counted a single time. V gene TRBV12-3 or TRBV12-4 combines with J gene TRBJ1-5; D unresolved. CDR3 length: 13 amino acids. Trimming removed 2 bases at V and 3 bases at J, with 5 bases between. This chain's CDR3 is CASSLNNNQPQHF. CDR3 bases: TGTGCCAGCAGTTTAAACAACAATCAGCCCCAGCATTTT.

The chain recombines TRBV6-1 with TRBJ2-2; D is undetermined. With 1 base removed from V and 0 bases from J, the gap between germline ends came to 15 bases. The CDR3 runs to 18 residues. Germline V gene lookup returns CDR1 MNHNS and CDR2 SASEGT. CDR3: CASSEVFSRGPNTGELFF. CDR3 in DNA: TGTGCCAGCAGTGAAGTATTTAGCAGAGGCCCGAACACCGGGGAGCTGTTTTTT.

The V call is TRBV7-6, the J call TRBJ2-5; D is possibly TRBD1 (6 bases). In germline, CDR1 is SGHVS, CDR2 FNYEAQ. V gave up 1 base and J gave up 2 bases, with 8 bases separating them. This CDR3 spans 14 amino acids. CDR3 amino acids: CASSLVQGQETQYF. CDR3 sequence (DNA): TGTGCCAGCAGCTTAGTACAGGGACAAGAGACCCAGTACTTC.

This chain links TRBV30 with TRBJ2-6; D remains unclear. Trimming removed 3 bases from V and 2 bases from J, with 8 bases in between. This CDR3 is 14 amino acids long. Germline V gene sequence: CDR1 GTSNPN, CDR2 SVGIG (reference sequence). The CDR3: CAWSAVPGANVLTF. The DNA for the CDR3 is TGTGCCTGGAGCGCAGTCCCTGGGGCCAACGTCCTGACTTTC.

There are a few counts of this clone. The chain uses TRBV30 and TRBJ1-2; D remains ambiguous. V lost 5 bases, J lost 0 bases, and 13 bases lay in between. This CDR3 is 14 amino acids long. The germline V gene has CDR1 GTSNPN and CDR2 SVGIG (reference sequence). CDR3 bases: TGTGCCTGGGGATCCCGGGTTACTAACTATGGCTACACCTTC. This codes for CAWGSRVTNYGYTF.

This clone was picked up one time. The genes are TRBV7-9 and TRBJ1-3; D unclear. Per the germline V gene, CDR1 is SEHNR and CDR2 is FQNEAQ (reference sequence). The germline V and J ends were trimmed by 3 bases and 2 bases, with 8 bases remaining between them. The CDR3 sequence is 14 residues long. The CDR3: CASSFGEAGNTIYF. For the CDR3, the DNA is TGTGCCAGCAGCTTCGGGGAAGCTGGAAACACCATATATTTT. Drawing the rest from reference TRBV7-9 and TRBJ1-3, the complete variable domain is DTGVSQNPRHKITKRGQNVTFRCDPISEHNRLYWYRQTLGQGPEFLTYFQNEAQLEKSRLLSDRFSAERPKGSFSTLEIQRTEQGDSAMYLCASSFGEAGNTIYFGEGSWLTVV.

The chain uses TRBV6-2 or TRBV6-3 and TRBJ1-2; a weak D match, TRBD1 (6 bases). CDR3 size: 15 residues. Trimming left V 2 bases short and J 1 base short, with 11 bases between. Germline V gene lookup returns CDR1 MNHEY and CDR2 SVGEGT. CDR3 nucleotide sequence: TGTGCCAGCAGTTACCGGGACAAAAATAACTATGGCTACACCTTC. Amino acids: CASSYRDKNNYGYTF.

The chain uses TRBV11-2 and TRBJ1-3, with unresolved D. The germline CDR1 and CDR2 sequences are SGHAT and FQNNGV. V was cut by 5 bases and J by 2 bases, with 19 bases left in between. The CDR3 is 17 amino acids. CDR3 nucleotides: TGTGCCAGCAGCCCCCGATCCTCAATACTACCTGGAAACACCATATATTTT. Protein product: CASSPRSSILPGNTIYF.

A single count supports this clone. This sample also contains other DNA sequences that code for the same CDR3. The chain's CDR3 is CASSPDRGRQETQYF. The DNA for the CDR3 is TGTGCCAGCAGCCCCGACAGGGGGAGGCAAGAGACCCAGTACTTC. The V gene is TRBV7-2, the J gene TRBJ2-5, with 9 bases fitting TRBD1. Looked up from germline, CDR1 is SGHTA and CDR2 is FQGNSA. The ends lost 5 bases at V and 2 bases at J; junction bases unmatched: 6. The CDR3 covers 15 residues.

The chain carries TRBV5-1 and TRBJ1-1, with 7 bases fitting TRBD1. J lost 5 bases, V lost 4 bases, and 5 bases had no gene match. Germline values: CDR1 SGHRS, CDR2 YFSETQ. This CDR3 comprises 13 residues. The CDR3 region is CASSPDRATEAFF. The CDR3 coding sequence is TGCGCCAGCAGCCCCGACAGGGCTACTGAAGCTTTCTTT.

This chain uses TRBV19 with TRBJ2-7; 7 positions match TRBD1. The CDR3 covers 13 residues. Trimming took 3 bases from V and 4 from J; bases not matched to a gene: 3. The germline V gene encodes CDR1 LNHDA and CDR2 SQIVND (reference sequence). CDR3 in DNA: TGTGCCAGTAGTATCGGCAGGGGGTACGAGCAGTACTTC. This codes for CASSIGRGYEQYF.

The chain uses TRBV18 and TRBJ2-5; 7 positions agree with TRBD1. The trim removed 4 bases at V and 2 bases at J, leaving 7 bases unmatched. Germline values: CDR1 KGHSH, CDR2 LQKENI. The CDR3 has 15 amino acids. CDR3 in amino acids: CASSRTWDSQETQYF. CDR3 bases: TGTGCCAGCTCACGAACCTGGGACAGTCAAGAGACCCAGTACTTC.

V usage is TRBV6-6 and J usage is TRBJ1-2, with 10 bases matching TRBD1. Trimming took 5 bases from V and 4 from J; bases not matched to a gene: 4. There are 14 residues in the CDR3. Germline CDR1 reads MNHNY; CDR2 reads SVGAGI (reference sequence). In nucleotides, the CDR3 is TGTGCCAGCAGTACGGACAGGGGGACCTATGGCTACACCTTC. This codes for CASSTDRGTYGYTF.

This chain joins TRBV14 and TRBJ2-7; possibly TRBD1 for D (6 bases). V lost 5 bases and J lost 6, with 14 bases in between. The CDR3 runs to 13 residues. In germline, CDR1 is SGHDN, CDR2 FVKESK. The CDR3 DNA sequence: TGTGCCAGCAGCGTCGGGCAGGGGCTCGAGCAGTACTTC. The encoded protein is CASSVGQGLEQYF. Full variable domain (missing parts from reference TRBV14 and TRBJ2-7): EAGVTQFPSHSVIEKGQTVTLRCDPISGHDNLYWYRRVMGKEIKFLLHFVKESKQDESGMPNNRFLAERTGGTYSTLKVQPAELEDSGVYFCASSVGQGLEQYFGPGTRLTVT.

The table lists this clone with a few counts. The V call is TRBV19, the J call TRBJ1-1, with D unresolved. The CDR3 consists of 13 residues. Germline V lookup: CDR1 LNHDA, CDR2 SQIVND (reference sequence). Trimming took off 2 bases at V and 2 bases at J, with 6 bases between the two ends. CDR3 in amino acids: CASSITQNTEAFF. CDR3 DNA sequence: TGTGCCAGTAGTATAACTCAAAACACTGAAGCTTTCTTT.

V usage is TRBV7-2 and J usage is TRBJ2-7; TRBD2 might be the D (6 bases). Germline CDR1 is SGHTA and CDR2 is FQGNSA. V lost 5 bases to trimming and J lost 1 base, with 12 bases between them. The CDR3 length is 14 residues. For the CDR3, the DNA is TGTGCCAGCAGCCGCGGGACCTTATCCTACGAGCAGTACTTC. As protein: CASSRGTLSYEQYF.